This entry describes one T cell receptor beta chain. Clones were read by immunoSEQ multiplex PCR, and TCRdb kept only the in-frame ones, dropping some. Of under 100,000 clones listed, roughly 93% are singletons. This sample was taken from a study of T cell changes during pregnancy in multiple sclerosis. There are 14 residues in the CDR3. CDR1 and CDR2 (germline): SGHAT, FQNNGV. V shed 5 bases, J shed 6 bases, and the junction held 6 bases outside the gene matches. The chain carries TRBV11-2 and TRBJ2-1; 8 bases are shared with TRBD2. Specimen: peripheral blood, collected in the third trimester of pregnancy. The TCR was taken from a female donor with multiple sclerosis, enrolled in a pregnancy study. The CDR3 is CASSVIAGSNEQFF. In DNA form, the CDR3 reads TGTGCCAGCAGCGTGATAGCGGGGTCCAATGAGCAGTTCTTC.